This T cell receptor beta chain was observed in a study of T-cell reconstitution after alpha-beta-depleted transplantation in children. The CDR3 is 15 amino acids. The junction had 6 bases not matched to a gene; V was cut back by 0 bases and J by 4 bases. Germline values: CDR1 SGHRS, CDR2 YFSETQ. Preparing the TCRbeta library involved the use of unique molecular identifiers. A single record per CDR3 protein comes from TCRdb applying MiXCR to the PCR reads. The sample shows some 310,000 distinct CDR3 sequences, over 20% of them seen only once. This material consisted of PBMCs, mostly from graft donor cells, taken 180 days after TCRalphabeta/CD19-depleted stem cell transplant. This clonotype originated in a male patient aged 10 to 17 who had a stem cell transplant for acute lymphoblastic leukemia, so the T cells may come from the graft donor. The chain has TRBV5-1 and TRBJ2-7; 8 nucleotides line up with TRBD1. The CDR3 loop reads CASSLAAGGRYEQYF. In nucleotides, the CDR3 is TGCGCCAGCAGCTTGGCGGCAGGGGGCAGGTACGAGCAGTACTTC.